This TCR beta chain was identified during a study of blood T cell repertoires in COVID-19. TCRdb's table, derived via immunoSEQ multiplex PCR, lists solely in-frame clones and lacks some. The table records about 280,000 clones, around 85% of them present only once. This CDR3 has 15 amino acids. Trimming cost V 3 bases and J 9 bases; bases outside gene matches: 5. Per germline, CDR1 MGHRA and CDR2 YSYEKL. Sequences were obtained from peripheral blood. The V call is TRBV4-1, the J call TRBJ1-6, with 10 bases identical to TRBD1. The clonotype originates from a man in his fifties with active or convalescent COVID-19. CDR3 region: CASSQGGQGSSPLHF. Here the CDR3 DNA reads TGCGCCAGCAGCCAGGGGGGACAGGGGAGTTCACCCCTCCACTTT.